This TCR beta chain was found in a study of long-term antiretroviral therapy in people with HIV. CDR1 is KGHSH and CDR2 is LQKENI in the germline V gene. The CDR3 runs 13 residues. Trimming removed 6 bases at V and 4 bases at J, with 11 bases between. A v3.0 immunoSEQ assay was performed at survey level. Generated by immunoSEQ multiplex PCR, the TCRdb table keeps only in-frame clones and is missing some. The repertoire holds 23,000 or so clones, with 76% as singletons. Findings of the study overall: Diversity remained lower than transplant donor controls, even though it increased after ART. Controls exceeded HIV repertoires in CDR3 length range. The repertoire was dominated at all time points by clones expanded before ART.

With regard to this clone: Its specificity is unknown.

Source: unsorted PBMCs, taken 0.5 years after starting antiretroviral therapy. The chain uses TRBV18 and TRBJ2-3; a possible D gene is TRBD1 (6 bases). This sequence was found in a woman between 40 and 50 years old with HIV. The CDR3 spells CASSQNRADTQYF. The CDR3 nucleotides read TGTGCCAGCTCCCAAAACAGGGCAGATACGCAGTATTTT.